Below, 9 T cell receptor beta chains from the same sample are listed, as sequenced in a study of blood T cell repertoires in COVID-19. The protocol was immunoSEQ multiplex PCR, while the TCRdb copy is restricted to in-frame clones and leaves out a portion. This sample has about 23,000 clones, with 80% to 90% found just once. The sequencing sample was made of peripheral blood. Receptors were obtained from a man in his sixties or seventies in a cohort sampled during active COVID-19.

With regard to this clone: A read error may account for a junction end that differs from germline. CDR3 protein: CASREGTSTDTQYF. The DNA for the CDR3 is TGTGCCAGCAGGGAAGGAACTAGCACAGATACGCAGTATTTT. The rearrangement uses TRBV2 and TRBJ2-3; D not resolved. Germline V gene lookup returns CDR1 SNHLY and CDR2 FYNNEI. The CDR3 has 14 amino acids.

This chain links TRBV10-3 with TRBJ1-1; 9 bases align to TRBD1. The CDR3 has 14 residues. V was pared by 11 bases and J by 0 bases, with 7 bases of the junction left unmatched. The germline gives CDR1 ENHRY, CDR2 SYGVKD. The CDR3 DNA reads as TGTGCCGCGACAGGGGGGAAATTGAACACTGAAGCTTTCTTT. This translates into CAATGGKLNTEAFF.

V usage is TRBV27 and J usage is TRBJ1-2; 8 nucleotides match TRBD1. This CDR3 has 14 residues. J lost 4 bases, V lost 5 bases, and 6 bases had no gene match. CDR1 MNHEY and CDR2 SMNVEV come from the germline V gene (reference sequence). CDR3 amino acids: CASSLTGGGYGYTF. Written as DNA, the CDR3 is TGTGCCAGCAGTCTTACAGGGGGGGGCTATGGCTACACCTTC.

The V call is TRBV28, the J call TRBJ1-3; a weak D match, TRBD1 (6 bases). Looked up from germline, CDR1 is MDHEN and CDR2 is SYDVKM. Deletions cut 4 bases from V and 0 bases from J, with 10 bases between. This CDR3 has 15 residues. The CDR3 loop is CASSSPQGSGNTIYF. The CDR3 DNA reads as TGTGCCAGCAGTTCTCCACAGGGCTCTGGAAACACCATATATTTT.

Comment on this clone: As the CDR3 is not closed by the conserved phenylalanine or tryptophan, this likely results from a read error. It is unclear where the CDR3 begins or ends on the DNA, so no DNA is shown, and the CDR3 is as TCRdb lists it. The gene calls are TRBV18 and TRBJ2-3; TRBD2 is taken as the D call from the table, unchecked against the DNA. CDR1 is KGHSH and CDR2 is LQKENI in the germline V gene. Counting both end residues, the CDR3 totals 13 amino acids. CDR3: CASSPTGSSALDL.

The rearrangement links TRBV5-4 to TRBJ2-2; 13 bases are shared with TRBD2. This CDR3 region has 16 residues. V dropped 4 bases and J dropped 7; count of bases not matched to a gene: 7. CDR1 is SGHNT, CDR2 YYREEE, per germline (reference sequence). DNA of the CDR3: TGTGCCAGCAGCCAAGGGACTAGCGGGAAGGGCGGGGAGCTGTTTTTT. Translating it yields CASSQGTSGKGGELFF.

The rearrangement joins TRBV28 to TRBJ2-3; 11 bases align to TRBD2. J lost 10 bases, V lost 4 bases, and 4 bases had no gene match. The CDR3 has 13 residues. CDR1 MDHEN and CDR2 SYDVKM come from the germline V gene. CDR3 region: CASSSSSGRSQYF. CDR3 sequence (DNA): TGTGCCAGCAGTTCCTCTAGCGGGAGGTCGCAGTATTTT.

V is TRBV7-9 and J is TRBJ2-2; 9 bases line up with TRBD2. This CDR3 comprises 15 residues. CDR1 is SEHNR, CDR2 FQNEAQ, per germline (reference sequence). The ends lost 3 bases at V and 7 bases at J; junction bases unmatched: 6. The CDR3 region has the DNA TGTGCCAGCAGCTTTAGACTAGCGGCCCACGGGGAGCTGTTTTTT. Protein product: CASSFRLAAHGELFF. Using reference TRBV7-9 and TRBJ2-2 for the parts outside the CDR3, the full variable domain is DTGVSQNPRHKITKRGQNVTFRCDPISEHNRLYWYRQTLGQGPEFLTYFQNEAQLEKSRLLSDRFSAERPKGSFSTLEIQRTEQGDSAMYLCASSFRLAAHGELFFGEGSRLTVL.

The V gene is TRBV18, the J gene TRBJ2-1; TRBD2 aligns across 10 bases. In germline, CDR1 is KGHSH, CDR2 LQKENI. Trimming removed 1 base from V and 4 bases from J; junction bases left unmatched: 1. The CDR3 consists of 15 residues. The CDR3 reads CASSPLAGGYNEQFF. CDR3 nucleotides: TGTGCCAGCTCACCACTAGCGGGAGGTTACAATGAGCAGTTCTTC.